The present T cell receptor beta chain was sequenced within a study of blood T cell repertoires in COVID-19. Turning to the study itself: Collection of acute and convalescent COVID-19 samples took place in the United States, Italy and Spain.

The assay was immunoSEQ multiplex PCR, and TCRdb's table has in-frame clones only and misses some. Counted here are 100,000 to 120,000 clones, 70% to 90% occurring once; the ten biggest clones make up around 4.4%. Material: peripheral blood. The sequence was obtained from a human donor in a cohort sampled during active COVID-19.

The CDR3 DNA follows: TGCGCCAGCAGCTTGGCGACAGGGTCTGAGCAGTTCTTC. This encodes CASSLATGSEQFF. The rearrangement links TRBV5-1 to TRBJ2-1, with TRBD1 identical over 7 bases. In germline, CDR1 is SGHRS, CDR2 YFSETQ. After removal of 0 bases from V and 9 bases from J, the junction contained 3 bases not matched to a gene. The CDR3 consists of 13 residues.